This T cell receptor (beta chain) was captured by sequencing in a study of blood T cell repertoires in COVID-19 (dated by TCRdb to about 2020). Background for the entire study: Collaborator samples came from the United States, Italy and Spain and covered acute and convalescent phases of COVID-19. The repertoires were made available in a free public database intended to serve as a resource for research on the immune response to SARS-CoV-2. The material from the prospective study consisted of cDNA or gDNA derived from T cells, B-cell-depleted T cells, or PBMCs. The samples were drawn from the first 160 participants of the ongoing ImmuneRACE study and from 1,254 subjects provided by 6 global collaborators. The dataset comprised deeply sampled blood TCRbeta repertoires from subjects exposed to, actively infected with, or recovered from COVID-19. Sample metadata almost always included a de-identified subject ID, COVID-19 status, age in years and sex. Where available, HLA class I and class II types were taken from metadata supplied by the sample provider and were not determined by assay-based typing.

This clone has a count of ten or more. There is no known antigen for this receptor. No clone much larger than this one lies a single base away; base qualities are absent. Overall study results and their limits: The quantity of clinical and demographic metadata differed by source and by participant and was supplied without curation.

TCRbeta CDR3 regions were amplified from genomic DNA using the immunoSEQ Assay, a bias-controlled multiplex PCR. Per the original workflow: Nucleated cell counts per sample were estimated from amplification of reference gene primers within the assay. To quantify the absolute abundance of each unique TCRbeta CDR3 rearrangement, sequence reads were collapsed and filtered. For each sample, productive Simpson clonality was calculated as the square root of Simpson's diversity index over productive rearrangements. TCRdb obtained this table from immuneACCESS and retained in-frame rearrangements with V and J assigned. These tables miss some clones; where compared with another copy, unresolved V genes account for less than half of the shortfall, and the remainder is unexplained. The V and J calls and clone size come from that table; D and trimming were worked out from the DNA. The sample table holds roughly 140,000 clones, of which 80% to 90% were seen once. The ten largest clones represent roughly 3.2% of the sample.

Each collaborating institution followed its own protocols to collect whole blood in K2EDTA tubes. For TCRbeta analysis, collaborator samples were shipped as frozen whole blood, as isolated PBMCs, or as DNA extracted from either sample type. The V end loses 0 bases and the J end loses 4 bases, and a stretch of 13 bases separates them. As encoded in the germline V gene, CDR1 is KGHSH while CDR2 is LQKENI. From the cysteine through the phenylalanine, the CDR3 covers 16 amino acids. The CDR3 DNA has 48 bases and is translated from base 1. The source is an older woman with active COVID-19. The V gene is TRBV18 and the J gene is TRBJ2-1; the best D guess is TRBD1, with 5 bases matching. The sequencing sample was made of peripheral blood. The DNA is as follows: TGTGCCAGCTCACCACCGGGGCAGGGCACATACAATGAGCAGTTCTTC. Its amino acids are CASSPPGQGTYNEQFF.